The clone carrying this T cell receptor beta chain came up a few times. Its antigen is not identified. J gave up 9 bases and V 5 bases, and 9 bases lay outside the gene matches. Germline-derived CDR1 and CDR2 are SGHTA and FQGNSA. CDR3 length equals 13 residues. The data were obtained in a study of T-cell memory formation after mild COVID-19. Whole-study findings and limits: A balance of CD4 and CD8 characterized clones contracting day 15 to 85, whereas later expanders leaned CD4+. SARS-CoV-2 specificity was not confirmed for second-wave clones peaking on day 37. Detection of some responders pre-infection suggested pre-existing cross-reactive memory T cells participated. For contracting clones, CD4+ ones sat mainly in CM and EM, CD8+ in EMRA.

TCRdb called the 5' RACE reads again in MiXCR, with one record for every CDR3 protein. The sample has about 200,000 distinct CDR3 sequences, approximately 20% seen once. This chain links TRBV7-2 with TRBJ2-7, with 8 positions matching TRBD1. This receptor was identified in an adult woman who had mild COVID-19 (a few samples of this study predate the infection). Cell type and time point are not known. Material for sequencing was PBMCs or a T cell subset sorted from them (not recorded which). This CDR3 reads CASSQGQVVGQYF. DNA of the CDR3: TGTGCCAGCAGCCAGGGACAGGTAGTAGGGCAGTACTTC.